This entry lists 15 T cell receptor beta chains sequenced from one sample in a study of blood T cell repertoires in COVID-19. TCRdb's copy holds only in-frame clones and misses some; the assay was immunoSEQ multiplex PCR. This sample has some 290,000 clones, with around 86% found just once. The source material was peripheral blood. The receptors shown here come from a man aged 18 to 30 with active or convalescent COVID-19.

The chain employs TRBV7-6 and TRBJ2-1; 14 nucleotides agree with TRBD2. Germline CDR1 reads SGHVS; CDR2 reads FNYEAQ. The CDR3 sequence is 17 residues long. V was clipped by 1 base and J by 5 bases; unmatched bases: 4. In DNA, the CDR3 is TGTGCCAGCAGCTTAGGACTAGCGGGAGGGATAGACAATGAGCAGTTCTTC. It is translated as CASSLGLAGGIDNEQFF.

J is TRBJ2-5 and V is TRBV3-1 (or the pseudogene TRBV3-2); TRBD2 is a possible D gene (5 bases). The CDR3 sequence is 13 residues long. Germline CDR1 LGHDT, CDR2 YNNKEL (reference sequence). Trimming left V 1 base short and J 5 bases short, with 8 bases between. CDR3 sequence reads: CASSQGGAETQYF. The CDR3 DNA follows: TGTGCCAGCAGCCAAGGGGGAGCGGAGACCCAGTACTTC.

The chain carries TRBV7-8 and TRBJ2-7, with a weak D call TRBD2 (6 bases). The CDR3 has 15 amino acids. The germline gives CDR1 SGHVS, CDR2 FQNEAQ. V was trimmed by 2 bases and J by 2 bases, leaving 13 bases between them. This CDR3 reads CASSLWGTPPYEQYF. The DNA for the CDR3 is TGTGCCAGCAGCTTATGGGGGACTCCGCCCTACGAGCAGTACTTC.

The V call is TRBV3-1 (or the pseudogene TRBV3-2), the J call TRBJ2-3; possible D gene TRBD1, 5 bases. Trimming left V 1 base short and J 5 bases short, with 13 bases between. Germline CDR1 and CDR2: LGHDT and YNNKEL (reference sequence). The CDR3 length is 15 residues. In DNA form, the CDR3 reads TGTGCCAGCAGCCAAGCGTTCCAGGGAAGAGATACGCAGTATTTT. This codes for CASSQAFQGRDTQYF.

This chain joins TRBV11-3 and TRBJ2-1; tentative D call: TRBD2 (6 bases). Germline CDR1 and CDR2: SGHNT and YENEEA. V lost 8 bases, J lost 7 bases, and 21 bases lay in between. The CDR3 spans 15 residues. The CDR3 loop reads CASSSLTGRGNEQFF. CDR3 DNA: TGTGCCAGCTCCTCTCTTACGGGCCGGGGGAATGAGCAGTTCTTC.

The chain is built from TRBV5-1 and TRBJ1-2; D may be TRBD1 (6 bases). The CDR3 consists of 14 residues. Germline CDR1 SGHRS, CDR2 YFSETQ. Trimming removed 4 bases from V and 6 bases from J, with 16 bases in between. The CDR3: CASSPQGQTDGYTF. CDR3 sequence (DNA): TGCGCCAGCAGCCCGCAGGGACAAACGGATGGCTACACCTTC.

The V gene is TRBV5-4, the J gene TRBJ2-5; the D gene is possibly TRBD2 (5 bases). Trimming left V 4 bases short and J 0 bases short, with 7 bases between. Germline V gene data show CDR1 as SGHNT and CDR2 as YYREEE (reference sequence). The CDR3 has 13 residues. The CDR3 nucleotides read TGTGCCAGCAGCACGGGGAACCAAGAGACCCAGTACTTC. Its protein is CASSTGNQETQYF.

This chain connects TRBV9 to TRBJ2-7; the match to TRBD2 covers 11 bases. Germline trimming cut 0 bases from V and 2 bases from J; bases unmatched to any gene: 1. CDR3 length: 15 residues. Germline CDR1 and CDR2: SGDLS and YYNGEE. CDR3 DNA: TGTGCCAGCAGCGTAGGACTAGCGGGGCCCTACGAGCAGTACTTC. This translates into CASSVGLAGPYEQYF. The variable domain in full, completed from reference TRBV9 and TRBJ2-7, reads DSGVTQTPKHLITATGQRVTLRCSPRSGDLSVYWYQQSLDQGLQFLIQYYNGEERAKGNILERFSAQQFPDLHSELNLSSLELGDSALYFCASSVGLAGPYEQYFGPGTRLTVT.

The V call is TRBV19, the J call TRBJ2-5, with 11 bases that match TRBD2. The CDR3 is made up of 13 amino acids. V lost 10 bases and J lost 3; bases outside the gene matches: 4. The germline V gene encodes CDR1 LNHDA and CDR2 SQIVND (reference sequence). The CDR3 loop is CATRGLAEETQYF. In DNA form, the CDR3 reads TGTGCCACCAGGGGACTAGCGGAAGAGACCCAGTACTTC. Full variable domain (outside the CDR3, taken from reference TRBV19 and TRBJ2-5): DGGITQSPKYLFRKEGQNVTLSCEQNLNHDAMYWYRQDPGQGLRLIYYSQIVNDFQKGDIAEGYSVSREKKESFPLTVTSAQKNPTAFYLCATRGLAEETQYFGPGTRLLVL.

The chain joins TRBV5-1 to TRBJ1-5, with D unresolved. The CDR3 sequence is 13 residues long. Trimming took off 5 bases at V and 6 bases at J, with 12 bases between the two ends. Germline values: CDR1 SGHRS, CDR2 YFSETQ. The CDR3 is CASRSEPIQPQHF. The CDR3 nucleotides read TGCGCCAGCAGGTCCGAGCCCATTCAGCCCCAGCATTTT.

This sequence joins TRBV4-3 and TRBJ2-7, with 10 bases aligning to TRBD1. Unmatched junction bases numbered 5, after V lost 4 bases and J lost 5 bases. This CDR3 spans 14 amino acids. From germline, CDR1 is LGHNA and CDR2 YSLEER. CDR3 in DNA: TGCGCCAGCAGCCCCTACGACAGGGGGCACGAGCAGTACTTC. It codes for CASSPYDRGHEQYF.

The chain has TRBV19 and TRBJ2-3; 10 nucleotides line up with TRBD2. The trim removed 7 bases at V and 2 bases at J, leaving 3 bases unmatched. The CDR3 spans 14 residues. The germline V gene encodes CDR1 LNHDA and CDR2 SQIVND (reference sequence). CDR3 in amino acids: CASKLAGITDTQYF. CDR3 nucleotides: TGTGCCAGTAAACTAGCGGGAATCACAGATACGCAGTATTTT.

This clone has a handful of counts. This chain joins TRBV3-1 (or the pseudogene TRBV3-2) and TRBJ1-6; D remains unclear. V dropped 0 bases and J dropped 10 bases, with 7 bases sitting between them. This CDR3 is built from 13 residues. Germline CDR1 LGHDT, CDR2 YNNKEL (reference sequence). The CDR3 coding sequence is TGTGCCAGCAGCCAAGATCGTGGCTCACCCCTCCACTTT. It codes for CASSQDRGSPLHF.

The V gene is TRBV18, the J gene TRBJ1-2; TRBD1 matches at 7 bases. This CDR3 is built from 14 residues. V lost 5 bases and J lost 2; bases outside the gene matches: 5. In germline, CDR1 is KGHSH, CDR2 LQKENI. CDR3 bases: TGTGCCAGCTCAGAGGGACAGAAGAACTATGGCTACACCTTC. Encoded protein: CASSEGQKNYGYTF.

The rearrangement links TRBV24-1 to TRBJ2-5; D is uncertain. The length of the CDR3 is 12 residues. Trimming stripped 3 bases from V and 5 bases from J, with 6 bases between. Germline V gene data show CDR1 as KGHDR and CDR2 as SFDVKD. Here the CDR3 DNA reads TGTGCCACCAGTGATCGGTGGGAGACCCAGTACTTC. Translating it yields CATSDRWETQYF.